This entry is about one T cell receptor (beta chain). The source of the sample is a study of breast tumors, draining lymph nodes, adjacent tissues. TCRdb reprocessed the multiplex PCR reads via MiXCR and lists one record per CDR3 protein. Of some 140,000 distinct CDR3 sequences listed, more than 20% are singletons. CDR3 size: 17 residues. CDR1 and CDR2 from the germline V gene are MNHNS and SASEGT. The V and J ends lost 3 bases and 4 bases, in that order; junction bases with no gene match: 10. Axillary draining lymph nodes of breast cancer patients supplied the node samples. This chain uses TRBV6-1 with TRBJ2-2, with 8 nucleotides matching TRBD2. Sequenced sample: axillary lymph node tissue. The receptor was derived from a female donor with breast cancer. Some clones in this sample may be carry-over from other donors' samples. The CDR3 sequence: CASSDPGGMPGTGELFF. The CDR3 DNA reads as TGTGCCAGCAGTGATCCGGGAGGGATGCCAGGCACCGGGGAGCTGTTTTTT.